This T cell receptor beta chain was captured in a study of graft-versus-host responses after intestinal transplantation. On the study more broadly: Isolated intestinal, liver-intestinal, or multivisceral transplants had been given to the recipients. The whole recipient group had anti-thymocyte globulin induction followed by tacrolimus and steroids for roughly three years.

Produced via immunoSEQ multiplex PCR; TCRdb's table is partial and in-frame only. The table includes over 65,000 clones, around 92% detected once. Study-level results: GvH clones detected in recipient marrow included some appearing first in ileum or blood. The study found high graft-versus-host to host-versus-graft clonal ratios in allografts of patients with graft-donor T cell macrochimerism.

Germline CDR1 is SGHNT and CDR2 is YYREEE (reference sequence). This CDR3 has 15 residues. The V gene end was trimmed by 4 bases and the J gene end by 5 bases; junction bases not matched to a gene: 9. Comment on this clone: Antigen unknown.

The TCR sequence derives from a human donor who received an intestinal transplant. The material sequenced was unstimulated CD4+ T cells sorted from spleen or lymph node cells, taken before intestinal transplant. This chain uses TRBV5-4 with TRBJ2-7; 10 bases agree with TRBD1. The CDR3 is CASSEGTGQGNEQYF. CDR3 DNA sequence: TGTGCCAGCAGCGAGGGGACGGGACAGGGGAACGAGCAGTACTTC.